These T cell receptor beta chains were read from a single sample in a study of cytomegalovirus exposure and HLA in healthy donors. The table came from immunoSEQ multiplex PCR; TCRdb's copy has only in-frame clones and leaves some out. Of 150,000 to 200,000 clones in the sample, almost 80% are singletons; the top ten hold 1.3%. The sample consisted of PBMCs. The receptors originated from a young man in good health and CMV-seronegative. Each CDR3 is given with its conserved first and last residue. A D gene is named only where the DNA matches it firmly. For some rows the clone size is stated as once, few or many, or as a class when expanded; others skip it.

>TRBD1|NA|TRBJ2-7|TRBV4-2
TGTGCCAGCAGCCAAGATGAAAGGACAGGCGACGTCGAGCAGTACTTC
CASSQDERTGDVEQYF
>TRBD1|NA|TRBJ1-3|TRBV6-1
TGTGCCAGCAGCGACAGGGGGGGCGGAAACACCATATATTTT
CASSDRGGGNTIYF
>TRBD1|NA|TRBJ1-6|TRBV7-2
TGTGCCAGCAGCCTGGACAGGGGCAATTCACCCCTCCACTTT
CASSLDRGNSPLHF
>TRBD1|NA|TRBJ1-3|TRBV2
TGTGCCAGCAGTGGGGTTTTGGGGAAAGTACAGGGGGTCTCTGGAAACACCATATATTTT
CASSGVLGKVQGVSGNTIYF
>NA|NA|TRBJ2-6|TRBV27
TGTGCCAGCAGTCATCGATCAGGGGCTGGGGCCAACGTCCTGACTTTC
CASSHRSGAGANVLTF
>NA|few|TRBJ2-2|TRBV7-3
TGTGCCAGCAGCTTATTCGGTGACACCGGGGAGCTGTTTTTT
CASSLFGDTGELFF
>NA|once|TRBJ2-7|TRBV7-9
TGTGCCAGCAGCGTCCGTGCGACCGGAGACCGTTACGAGCAGTACTTC
CASSVRATGDRYEQYF
>NA|NA|TRBJ1-2|TRBV7-2
TGTGCCAGCAGCTCAGCCTTACAGGGTTACTATGGCTACACCTTC
CASSSALQGYYGYTF
>NA|NA|TRBJ2-3|TRBV6-5
TGTGCCAGCAGTCCCGGGAAACCAGATACGCAGTATTTT
CASSPGKPDTQYF
>TRBD2|NA|TRBJ2-7|TRBV15
TGTGCCACCAGTGCTCCGGGACTAGCGAGCGACGAGCAGTACTTC
CATSAPGLASDEQYF
>TRBD2|NA|TRBJ2-5|TRBV6-5
TGTGCCAGCAGTTCATCCCGGGGGGGGGAGACCCAGTACTTC
CASSSSRGGETQYF
>NA|NA|TRBJ1-2|TRBV13
TGTGCCAGCAGCTATGGGACTCTCGGTAACTATGGCTACACCTTC
CASSYGTLGNYGYTF
>TRBD2|NA|TRBJ2-5|TRBV11-2
TGTGCCAGCAGCTTATGGTTAGCGGGGGGGCGGGGAGAGACCCAGTACTTC
CASSLWLAGGRGETQYF
>TRBD1|NA|TRBJ2-7|TRBV9
TGTGCCAGCAGCACCGGACAGGGGTCCTACGAGCAGTACTTC
CASSTGQGSYEQYF
>NA|few|TRBJ1-5|TRBV10-2
TGCGCCAGCCTCCCGGGTGGCCTCGGGCAGCCCCAGCATTTT
CASLPGGLGQPQHF
>TRBD1|NA|TRBJ2-2|TRBV7-2
TGTGCCAGCAGCTTAACCCGGACAGGCCCATCAAACACCGGGGAGCTGTTTTTT
CASSLTRTGPSNTGELFF
>NA|NA|TRBJ2-5|TRBV10-3
TGTGCCATCAGTGTCACCGGTAAGGGAGGAGAGACCCAGTACTTC
CAISVTGKGGETQYF
>NA|once|TRBJ2-5|TRBV19
TGTGCCAGTAGTATGGGGGGAGGCGAGACCCAGTACTTC
CASSMGGGETQYF
>NA|NA|TRBJ1-1|TRBV9
TGTGCCAGCAGCGTAGGGATCCGGGACACTGAAGCTTTCTTT
CASSVGIRDTEAFF
>NA|once|TRBJ1-1|TRBV7-8
TGTGCCAGCACCGCACAGGGAGGGACTGAAGCTTTCTTT
CASTAQGGTEAFF
>NA|NA|TRBJ1-2|TRBV15
TGTGCCACCAGTAGAACAGGGTTGGATCTTGGCTACACCTTC
CATSRTGLDLGYTF
>TRBD1|NA|TRBJ1-5|TRBV7-2
TGTGCCAGCAGCTTAGGGACAGGAAACCAGCCCCAGCATTTT
CASSLGTGNQPQHF
>NA|few|TRBJ2-7|TRBV5-3
TGTGCCAGAAGCTTGTTCCCAGGGTACTTC
CARSLFPGYF
>TRBD1|NA|TRBJ2-4|TRBV5-6
TGTGCCAGCAGCGCCGGGACAGGGGGCGACCTAGCCAAAAACATTCAGTACTTC
CASSAGTGGDLAKNIQYF
>NA|NA|TRBJ2-7|TRBV9
TGTGCCAGCAGCCCCGCCGGGTCCCGTGCGTCCGAGCAGTACTTC
CASSPAGSRASEQYF
>TRBD1|NA|TRBJ1-1|TRBV5-4
TGTGCCAGCAGCTTGGGGAGGGGGCAGATGAACACTGAAGCTTTCTTT
CASSLGRGQMNTEAFF
>TRBD1|NA|TRBJ1-2|TRBV7-9
TGTGCCAGCAGCATGGGTCGGGACAGGGAGATCTATGGCTACACCTTC
CASSMGRDREIYGYTF
>TRBD1|NA|TRBJ1-1|TRBV6-1
TGTGCCAGCAGTCAACAGGGGGCAGACACTGAAGCTTTCTTT
CASSQQGADTEAFF
>NA|NA|TRBJ2-7|TRBV27
TGTGCCAGCAGTTTAATTGGCAGCGAGCAGTACTTC
CASSLIGSEQYF
>TRBD1|few|TRBJ2-7|TRBV6-6
TGTGCCAGCAGTTACCGCGGGACAGGAGACTACGAGCAGTACTTC
CASSYRGTGDYEQYF
>TRBD2|NA|TRBJ2-2|TRBV6-1
TGTGCCAGCAGTGAGGCTAGCGGGGGTGGCGGGGAGCTGTTTTTT
CASSEASGGGGELFF
>NA|NA|TRBJ2-3|TRBV5-4
TGTGCCAGCACAAAACACCCGCGGGACTCGGCAGATACGCAGTATTTT
CASTKHPRDSADTQYF
>NA|once|TRBJ2-7|TRBV19
TGTGCCAGTAGTCCCGGGGTAGCCGGGCAAGAGCAGTACTTC
CASSPGVAGQEQYF
>TRBD2|NA|TRBJ2-5|TRBV28
TGTGCCAGCAGTCCCGGGACTAGCGGGAGGGGGAGGGAGACCCAGTACTTC
CASSPGTSGRGRETQYF
>TRBD1|once|TRBJ2-1|TRBV27
TGTGCCAGCAGTTTACTGACAGGGATCGGTGGCTACAATGAGCAGTTCTTC
CASSLLTGIGGYNEQFF
>TRBD1|once|TRBJ2-1|TRBV6-6
TGTGCCAGCAGTTACAGGGGGCTCAACAATGAGCAGTTCTTC
CASSYRGLNNEQFF
>NA|NA|TRBJ2-2|TRBV18
TGTGCCAGCTCACCACCCCCCCTTACGGTCACCGGGGAGCTGTTTTTT
CASSPPPLTVTGELFF